The source of this TCR beta chain is a study of T cell repertoires in cytomegalovirus infection (dated by TCRdb to between 2017 and 2020). At the level of the whole study: The peptide stimulations were aimed at well-studied HLA-B-restricted epitopes as well as recently identified HLA-C-restricted CMV epitopes, whose presentation resists viral immunomodulation. Donor HLA type was relevant to the analysis, as public TCR beta signatures indicated carriage of CMV infection together with the matching HLA type. What the research found in general, with its limitations: Cumulative frequency of public TCR beta family members discriminated carriers of CMV infection plus the relevant HLA type in this cohort and an independent approximately 370-donor cohort. The ex vivo response was dominated by HLA-C-restricted CMV-specific TCR beta clonotypes, which also provided the single most frequent clonotype in two of eight donors.

Inclusive of the bounding cysteine and phenylalanine, the CDR3 is 14 residues long. The read is trimmed to its CDR3 DNA, 42 bases read in frame from base 1. For CDR1 and CDR2, the germline V gene lists MDHEN and SYDVKM. V lost 7 bases and J lost 5 bases; the stretch between them is 17 bases long. Sequencing used an Illumina HiSeq 1500. TCRdb reprocessing: public reads trimmed at Q25 with fastp, clones called with MiXCR, in-frame beta chains kept. Each entry merges the rows of one CDR3 protein and shows their most common DNA and genes. The sample data list around 25,000 distinct CDR3 sequences, and around a fifth of these were observed just once. Jointly, the top ten make up roughly 80% of the sample. Ten or more counts support this clonotype. No cognate antigen has been identified for it. Base-call qualities are not available, and no considerably larger clone is one nucleotide away. The treatment or condition label of this sample denotes: in vitro stimulation with specific CMV peptide epitopes to enrich CMV-specific T cells.

The clonotype comes from a human donor in good health (CMV status not recorded). Some clones in this sample may be carry-over from other donors' samples. The sample here was CD8+ T cells from cultured PBMCs, taken from culture after CMV antigen stimulation. The receptor chain draws on TRBV28 and TRBJ2-5; possibly the D gene is TRBD1, per 6 matching bases. The CDR3 loop reads CASTPQGGRETQYF. The DNA is as follows: TGTGCCAGCACCCCCCAAGGGGGACGGGAGACCCAGTACTTC.